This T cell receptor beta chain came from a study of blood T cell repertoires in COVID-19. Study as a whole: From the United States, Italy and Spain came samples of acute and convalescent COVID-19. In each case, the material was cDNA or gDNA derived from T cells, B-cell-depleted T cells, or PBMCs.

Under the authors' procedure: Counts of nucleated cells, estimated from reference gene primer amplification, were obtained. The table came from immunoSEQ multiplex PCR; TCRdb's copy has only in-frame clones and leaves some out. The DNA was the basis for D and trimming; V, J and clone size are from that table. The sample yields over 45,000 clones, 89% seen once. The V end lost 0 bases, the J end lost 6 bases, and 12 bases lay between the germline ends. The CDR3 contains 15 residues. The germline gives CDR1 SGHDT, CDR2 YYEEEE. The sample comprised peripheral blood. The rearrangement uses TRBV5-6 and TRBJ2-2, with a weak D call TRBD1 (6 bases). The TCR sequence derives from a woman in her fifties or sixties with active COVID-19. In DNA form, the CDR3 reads TGTGCCAGCAGCTTGGTCGCAGGGGTCCCCGGGGAGCTGTTTTTT. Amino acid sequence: CASSLVAGVPGELFF.